This T cell receptor (beta chain) is from a study of T cell changes during pregnancy in multiple sclerosis. Libraries were prepared by immunoSEQ multiplex PCR; TCRdb keeps only in-frame clonotypes and omits some of them. The sample includes about 33,000 clones, about nine tenths seen only once; the top ten take 2.5% to 3.5%. Germline CDR1 reads LNHNV; CDR2 reads YYDKDF (reference sequence). V lost 3 bases and J lost 10, with 10 bases in between. The CDR3 is 13 residues long. This sample comprised CD4+ T cells from peripheral blood mononuclear cells, obtained in the third trimester of pregnancy. The chain joins TRBV15 to TRBJ1-6; D not certain. This clonotype originated in a female donor in good health, enrolled as a control in a pregnancy study. CDR3 bases: TGTGCCACCAGCAGTGAAAAGCGGTCACCCCTCCACTTT. This sequence encodes CATSSEKRSPLHF.